Listed below are T cell receptor beta chains from one sample, sequenced in a study of shared clonotypes between healthy human individuals. Repertoires were generated with immunoSEQ multiplex PCR, while TCRdb's copy carries only in-frame clones and drops some. Among 800,000 to 950,000 clones listed, 95% to 97% were seen once. The sample was naive CD8+ T cells sorted from blood. Receptors originate from a young man in good health. The CDR3 runs from the conserved cysteine through the conserved F or W. The D gene is left open where the match is weak. Clone size is given for some rows only: seen once, a few or many times, or a class if the clone is expanded.

TRBD1 | - | TRBJ1-3 | TRBV7-2 | CASSRPEGARGNTIYF | TGTGCCAGCAGTCGGCCGGAGGGGGCGCGTGGAAACACCATATATTTT
TRBD1 | - | TRBJ2-2 | TRBV7-9 | CASSSAVTGGTGELFF | TGTGCCAGCAGCTCGGCGGTGACAGGGGGCACCGGGGAGCTGTTTTTT
TRBD2 | - | TRBJ2-3 | TRBV27 | CASSTLAGGPDTQYF | TGTGCCAGCAGTACACTAGCGGGAGGGCCGGATACGCAGTATTTT
TRBD2 | - | TRBJ2-7 | TRBV27 | CASGRAFEQYF | TGTGCCAGCGGGAGGGCCTTCGAGCAGTACTTC
- | - | TRBJ2-1 | TRBV7-9 | CASSRNSYNEQFF | TGTGCCAGCAGTAGAAACTCCTACAATGAGCAGTTCTTC
- | - | TRBJ2-7 | TRBV4-1 | CASSQGDTYYEQYF | TGCGCCAGCAGCCAAGGGGACACCTATTACGAGCAGTACTTC
- | - | TRBJ2-7 | TRBV28 | CASTWGGSNNYEQYF | TGTGCCAGCACCTGGGGGGGCAGCAACAATTACGAGCAGTACTTC
TRBD1 | - | TRBJ2-1 | TRBV9 | CASSVVGQGDYNEQFF | TGTGCCAGCAGCGTAGTAGGACAGGGGGATTACAATGAGCAGTTCTTC
TRBD1 | - | TRBJ1-2 | TRBV4-3 | CASSQRRDSGYGYTF | TGCGCCAGCAGCCAAAGACGGGACAGCGGTTATGGCTACACCTTC
TRBD1 | - | TRBJ2-5 | TRBV7-2 | CASRETPGQGETQYF | TGTGCCAGCAGAGAAACACCGGGACAGGGGGAGACCCAGTACTTC
- | - | TRBJ2-1 | TRBV4-1 | CASSITKGGYEQFF | TGCGCCAGCAGCATCACGAAAGGGGGGTACGAGCAGTTCTTC
- | - | TRBJ2-1 | TRBV4-1 | CASSLTASSYNEQFF | TGCGCCAGCAGCCTGACAGCGAGCTCCTACAATGAGCAGTTCTTC
- | - | TRBJ2-2 | TRBV21-1 | CASSKKNTGELFF | TGTGCCAGCAGCAAAAAAAACACCGGGGAGCTGTTTTTT
- | once | TRBJ2-7 | TRBV19 | CASSMGYEQYF | TGTGCCAGTAGTATGGGCTACGAGCAGTACTTC
TRBD1 | - | TRBJ1-1 | TRBV29-1 | CSVGPGTGGRIRMNTEAFF | TGCAGCGTCGGTCCCGGGACAGGGGGCCGAATAAGAATGAACACTGAAGCTTTCTTT
- | once | TRBJ2-5 | TRBV9 | CASSEGETQYF | TGTGCCAGCAGCGAGGGGGAGACCCAGTACTTC
TRBD1 | - | TRBJ1-1 | TRBV6-5 | CASSFDRGQMNTEAFF | TGTGCCAGCAGTTTTGACAGGGGTCAGATGAACACTGAAGCTTTCTTT
TRBD1 | once | TRBJ2-5 | TRBV7-9 | CASKEGARETQYF | TGTGCCAGCAAAGAGGGGGCTCGAGAGACCCAGTACTTC
- | - | TRBJ2-2 | TRBV7-9 | CASSLEGSGELFF | TGTGCCAGCAGCTTAGAAGGTTCCGGGGAGCTGTTTTTT
- | - | TRBJ2-1 | TRBV4-1 | CASSIRQAGDEQFF | TGCGCCAGCAGCATACGACAAGCAGGCGATGAGCAGTTCTTC
TRBD1 | - | TRBJ2-7 | TRBV7-9 | CASSSGTGGKGYEQYF | TGTGCCAGCAGCTCAGGGACAGGGGGTAAAGGATACGAGCAGTACTTC
TRBD1 | - | TRBJ2-7 | TRBV5-1 | CASSLGDRAYSYEQYF | TGCGCCAGCAGCTTGGGTGACAGGGCATACTCCTACGAGCAGTACTTC
TRBD1 | - | TRBJ2-3 | TRBV5-1 | CASRDSDTDTQYF | TGCGCCAGCCGGGACAGCGACACAGATACGCAGTATTTT
- | - | TRBJ2-7 | TRBV7-6 | CASSLFPQIEQYF | TGTGCCAGCAGCTTATTCCCCCAGATCGAGCAGTACTTC
- | - | TRBJ2-1 | TRBV1 | CTSSQGRPGGKRYNEQFF | TGCACCAGCAGCCAAGGGCGCCCTGGCGGAAAACGCTACAATGAGCAGTTCTTC
- | - | TRBJ2-1 | TRBV7-8 | CASSLGSAGSYNEQFF | TGTGCCAGCAGCTTGGGTTCCGCGGGCTCCTACAATGAGCAGTTCTTC
TRBD2 | - | TRBJ2-1 | TRBV9 | CASSEGTSGDASYNEQFF | TGTGCCAGCAGCGAAGGGACTAGCGGGGATGCCTCCTACAATGAGCAGTTCTTC